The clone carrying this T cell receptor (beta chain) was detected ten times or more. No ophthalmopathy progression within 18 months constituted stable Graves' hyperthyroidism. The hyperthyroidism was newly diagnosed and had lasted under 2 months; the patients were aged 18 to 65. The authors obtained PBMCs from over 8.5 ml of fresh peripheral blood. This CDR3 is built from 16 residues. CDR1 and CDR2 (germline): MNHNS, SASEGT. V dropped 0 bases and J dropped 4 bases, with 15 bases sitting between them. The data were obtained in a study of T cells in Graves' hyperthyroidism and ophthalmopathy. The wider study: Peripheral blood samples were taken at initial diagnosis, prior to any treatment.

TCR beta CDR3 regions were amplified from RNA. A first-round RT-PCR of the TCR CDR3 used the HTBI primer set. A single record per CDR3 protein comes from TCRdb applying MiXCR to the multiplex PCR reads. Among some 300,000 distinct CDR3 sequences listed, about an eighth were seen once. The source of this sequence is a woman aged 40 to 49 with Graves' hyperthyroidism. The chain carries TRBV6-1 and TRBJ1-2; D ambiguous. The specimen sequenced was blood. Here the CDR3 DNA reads TGTGCCAGCAGTGAAGCTGTACAATTTTCGTCCTATGGCTACACCTTC. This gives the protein CASSEAVQFSSYGYTF.